The 17 T cell receptor beta chains below were found in one sample sequenced in a study of T cell responses to AZD1222 COVID-19 vaccine (dated by TCRdb to the early 2020s). The time point label here, explained by the study, means: baseline before first vaccination. The library was built by means of the immunoSEQ multiplex PCR assay. TCRdb's version of the immuneACCESS table is confined to in-frame rearrangements and falls short of the full clone set. An unresolved V gene accounts for under half of the shortfall where checked; the remainder is of unknown origin. The sample profile shows some 120,000 clones; about 90% of them were found once. The leading ten clones occupy 6.5% to 8.5% of the sample. This specimen was peripheral blood, taken on day 0 of AZD1222 vaccination. Every receptor here comes from an adult in good health.

The V and J genes are TRBV3-1 (or the pseudogene TRBV3-2) and TRBJ2-3, with TRBD2 matching over 7 bases. This CDR3 is built from 15 residues. Looked up from germline, CDR1 is LGHDT and CDR2 is YNNKEL (reference sequence). V lost 4 bases and J lost 1; bases outside the gene matches: 5. As DNA, the CDR3 is TGTGCCAGCAGCCCCGCCCTAGCGGGCACAGATACGCAGTATTTT. It specifies CASSPALAGTDTQYF.

The V gene is TRBV10-3, the J gene TRBJ2-5; D is uncertain. Germline lookup yields CDR1 ENHRY and CDR2 SYGVKD. The CDR3 loop spans 13 amino acids. V gave up 3 bases and J gave up 3 bases, with 8 bases separating them. CDR3 protein: CAISEEGKETQYF. CDR3 DNA: TGTGCCATCAGTGAAGAAGGGAAAGAGACCCAGTACTTC.

The chain is built from TRBV3-1 (or the pseudogene TRBV3-2) and TRBJ2-7; 7 nucleotides line up with TRBD1. V trimming: 3 bases; J trimming: 5 bases; junction bases outside the gene matches: 10. Germline lookup yields CDR1 LGHDT and CDR2 YNNKEL (reference sequence). The CDR3 contains 15 residues. CDR3 loop: CASSQVLTGVNEQYF. The DNA for the CDR3 is TGTGCCAGCAGCCAGGTCCTTACAGGGGTCAACGAGCAGTACTTC.

This chain connects TRBV6-5 to TRBJ2-5; 9 nucleotides align to TRBD1. Germline CDR1 MNHEY, CDR2 SVGAGI. The CDR3 runs to 15 residues. Trimming cost V 4 bases and J 6 bases; bases outside gene matches: 9. For the CDR3, the DNA is TGTGCCAGCAGTTCGGACAGGGGAGTCGTGAAGACCCAGTACTTC. Amino acids: CASSSDRGVVKTQYF.

The chain recombines TRBV20-1 with TRBJ1-2; 8 bases are a match to TRBD1. CDR3 size: 11 residues. Germline V gene data show CDR1 as DFQATT and CDR2 as SNEGSKA (reference sequence). V was pared by 6 bases and J by 11 bases, with 8 bases of the junction left unmatched. In DNA form, the CDR3 reads TGCAGTGCCTCCCGGACAGGGCGTTACACCTTC. Translated, it gives CSASRTGRYTF.

The V gene is TRBV19, the J gene TRBJ1-2; D is ambiguous. From germline, CDR1 is LNHDA and CDR2 SQIVND (reference sequence). The CDR3 is made up of 13 amino acids. Trimming left V 7 bases short and J 4 bases short, with 13 bases between. The CDR3 nucleotides are TGTGCCAGTAAATACAGTATTTCCTATGGCTACACCTTC. Translating it yields CASKYSISYGYTF.

The chain joins TRBV7-6 to TRBJ2-1, with TRBD2 identical over 14 bases. The V and J ends lost 4 bases and 2 bases, in that order; junction bases with no gene match: 7. The germline CDR1 and CDR2 sequences are SGHVS and FNYEAQ. CDR3 length: 18 amino acids. The CDR3 region is CASSSGTSGRSPYNEQFF. The DNA for the CDR3 is TGTGCCAGCAGCTCTGGGACTAGCGGGAGATCCCCCTACAATGAGCAGTTCTTC.

V gene TRBV2 combines with J gene TRBJ1-4; TRBD1 matches 8 bases. Germline values: CDR1 SNHLY, CDR2 FYNNEI. V dropped 6 bases and J dropped 2; count of bases not matched to a gene: 11. The CDR3 is 17 residues long. CDR3 in amino acids: CASSVVRDRMTNEKLFF. The CDR3 bases are TGTGCCAGCAGCGTCGTGAGGGACAGGATGACTAATGAAAAACTGTTTTTT.

CDR3 region: CASSIKRGYNQPQHF. The CDR3 region has the DNA TGTGCCAGTAGTATAAAGAGGGGCTACAATCAGCCCCAGCATTTT. The chain has TRBV19 and TRBJ1-5; D is possibly TRBD1 (5 bases). Per the germline V gene, CDR1 is LNHDA and CDR2 is SQIVND (reference sequence). CDR3 length equals 15 residues. The V end lost 2 bases, the J end lost 3 bases, and 11 bases lay between the germline ends.

CDR3 bases: TGTGCCATCAGTGAGTCGAAGCGCGGGACAGGTCCGTCACCCCTCCACTTT. It translates to CAISESKRGTGPSPLHF. The J gene is TRBJ1-6, the V gene TRBV10-3; 8 bases line up with TRBD1. Germline values: CDR1 ENHRY, CDR2 SYGVKD. The CDR3 consists of 17 residues. The junction had 11 bases not matched to a gene; V was cut back by 0 bases and J by 10 bases.

V usage is TRBV11-2 and J usage is TRBJ2-3, with 9 nucleotides matching TRBD2. The germline V gene has CDR1 SGHAT and CDR2 FQNNGV. The J segment lost 3 bases and the V segment lost 5 bases, leaving 9 bases of the junction unmatched. The CDR3 totals 16 residues. This chain's CDR3 is CASSKTSGGGTDTQYF. Written as DNA, the CDR3 is TGTGCCAGCAGCAAGACTAGCGGTGGGGGAACAGATACGCAGTATTTT.

The V and J genes are TRBV19 and TRBJ1-2; no firm D call. The CDR3 is 11 residues long. Trimming removed 6 bases from V and 5 bases from J, with 7 bases in between. Per the germline V gene, CDR1 is LNHDA and CDR2 is SQIVND (reference sequence). The CDR3, as DNA: TGTGCCAGTAGAATCGGATATGGCTACACCTTC. It specifies CASRIGYGYTF.

A few counts support this clone. This chain connects TRBV28 to TRBJ1-5, with 7 bases that match TRBD1. V lost 4 bases to trimming and J lost 5 bases; unmatched junction nucleotides: 14. Germline CDR1 reads MDHEN; CDR2 reads SYDVKM. The CDR3 loop spans 17 amino acids. The CDR3 DNA follows: TGTGCCAGCAGTTATCCGGAAGGGGGCGGTTTTTATCAGCCCCAGCATTTT. Its protein is CASSYPEGGGFYQPQHF.

The chain links TRBV5-5 to TRBJ1-4; D possibly corresponds to TRBD1 (6 bases). This CDR3 spans 16 amino acids. V lost 0 bases and J 7 bases, leaving 16 bases between the germline ends. The germline gives CDR1 SGHKS, CDR2 YYEKEE (reference sequence). CDR3 coding DNA: TGTGCCAGCAGCTTGGCTCCGGGGGGCGTTGGTGAAAAACTGTTTTTT. Protein sequence: CASSLAPGGVGEKLFF.

The chain combines TRBV24-1 with TRBJ2-7; D possibly corresponds to TRBD2 (6 bases). V shed 5 bases and J shed 0 bases, with 16 bases lying between them. CDR1 is KGHDR, CDR2 SFDVKD, per germline. This CDR3 spans 16 amino acids. CDR3 DNA sequence: TGTGCCACCAGTGTTGGGGGGACGGGGAGCTCCTACGAGCAGTACTTC. Protein: CATSVGGTGSSYEQYF.

This CDR3 reads CASRETGNYGYTF. The CDR3 DNA is TGTGCCAGCAGAGAGACAGGGAACTATGGCTACACCTTC. This chain connects TRBV28 to TRBJ1-2; 7 bases fit TRBD1. The trim removed 6 bases at V and 2 bases at J, leaving 3 bases unmatched. CDR1 and CDR2 from the germline V gene are MDHEN and SYDVKM. The CDR3 is 13 amino acids.

This clone appeared a few times. The chain carries TRBV4-1 and TRBJ2-7; either TRBD1 or TRBD2 may fit D (5 bases each). The CDR3 totals 13 residues. The germline CDR1 and CDR2 sequences are MGHRA and YSYEKL. With 3 bases removed from V and 6 bases from J, the gap between germline ends came to 12 bases. The CDR3 nucleotides are TGCGCCAGCAGCCAGCCCGGGGACGGCGAGCAGTACTTC. Translated, it gives CASSQPGDGEQYF.